This T cell receptor beta chain is drawn from a study of early T cells in non-severe SARS-CoV-2 infection. Overall study: RNA in bulk from unsorted whole blood was sequenced, and chains were unpaired. Points from the study as a whole: Missing private and CD4 specificities, VDJdb matching favored anti-spike CD8 responses.

The CDR3 sequence is 14 residues long. Trimming took 4 bases from V and 4 from J, leaving 10 bases between them. Germline V gene data show CDR1 as SGHAT and CDR2 as FQNNGV. This clonotype was seen many times. The antigen remains undetermined. Individual cDNA molecules each received unique molecular identifiers attached to them. TCRdb analysed the 5' RACE reads with MiXCR anew, one entry per CDR3 protein. The data hold about 21,000 distinct CDR3 sequences, with around 5.8% observed a single time. The sample consisted of whole blood, taken at baseline. This TCR was recovered from an adult who was a healthcare worker with PCR-confirmed SARS-CoV-2 infection or an uninfected control (not recorded which). The chain recombines TRBV11-2 with TRBJ2-2; D is perhaps TRBD2 (6 bases). CDR3 amino acids: CASSSTAGTGELFF. Written as DNA, the CDR3 is TGTGCCAGCAGCTCGACAGCGGGCACCGGGGAGCTGTTTTTT.